The 2 T cell receptor beta chains below come from one sample, sequenced in a study of molecular identifiers for immune sequencing clone quantification. MiXCR, applied by TCRdb to the PCR reads, yields one record per CDR3 protein. The profile shows about 640,000 distinct CDR3 sequences, about 20% of them singletons. Input material: naive CD8+ T cells from blood, with Jurkat cell RNA spiked in. Regarding subset: FACS-sorted CD8+CD4-CCR7+CD45RA+ naive T cells. These receptors came from a human donor in good health. Some libraries in this study had Jurkat cell RNA spiked in.

This clonotype was recorded at least ten times. The V gene is TRBV4-1, the J gene TRBJ2-3; 7 nucleotides line up with TRBD1. CDR1 and CDR2 from the germline V gene are MGHRA and YSYEKL. This CDR3 is 15 amino acids long. With V trimmed by 5 bases and J by 3 bases, 8 bases remained unmatched. The CDR3 bases are TGCGCCAGCAGCTCGACAGGGCCTCGTACAGATACGCAGTATTTT. Its translation: CASSSTGPRTDTQYF.

This clonotype has just a few counts. The chain links TRBV5-3 to TRBJ2-1; D is undetermined. TRBV5-3 belongs to the ORF category, with a function that is uncertain. This CDR3 spans 16 amino acids. Trimming shortened V by 4 bases and J by 0 bases, and 14 bases separated the two germline ends. Here the CDR3 DNA reads TGTGCCAGAAGCCCGCCCCAGCCTTGCTCCTACAATGAGCAGTTCTTC. Translating it yields CARSPPQPCSYNEQFF.